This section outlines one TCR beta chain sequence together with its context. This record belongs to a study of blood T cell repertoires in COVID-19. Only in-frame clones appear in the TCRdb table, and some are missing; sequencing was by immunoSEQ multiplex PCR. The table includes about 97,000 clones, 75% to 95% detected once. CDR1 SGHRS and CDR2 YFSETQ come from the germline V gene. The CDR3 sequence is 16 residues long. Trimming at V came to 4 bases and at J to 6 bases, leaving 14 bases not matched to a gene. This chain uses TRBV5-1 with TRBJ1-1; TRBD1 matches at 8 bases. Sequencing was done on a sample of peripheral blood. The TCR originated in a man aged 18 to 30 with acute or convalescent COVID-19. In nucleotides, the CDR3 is TGCGCCAGCAGCCCACGGAAGGACAGGGTTCATCCTGAAGCTTTCTTT. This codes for CASSPRKDRVHPEAFF.